The 3 T cell receptor beta chains listed next were all sequenced from one sample in a study of monozygotic twins with inflammatory bowel disease. TCRdb re-called the 5' RACE reads; one entry per CDR3 protein, DNA not given. The listing contains approximately 160,000 distinct CDR3 sequences. The sample taken for sequencing was blood. The receptors derive from a human donor with ulcerative colitis or Crohn's disease, or a healthy co-twin of an affected twin (not recorded which).

V usage is TRBV12-3 or TRBV12-4 and J usage is TRBJ2-7; TCRdb selects TRBD1, and the lack of DNA leaves this call unchecked. This CDR3 is built from 14 residues. CDR3 region: CASSFGTGTYEQYF.

The chain is built from TRBV11-1 and TRBJ2-1; TCRdb designates TRBD2, a call that cannot be tested without DNA. CDR1 SGHAT and CDR2 FQDESV come from the germline V gene (reference sequence). The CDR3 covers 18 residues. The CDR3: CASSLASPDYPVLSEQFF.

V gene TRBV19 combines with J gene TRBJ1-5; TCRdb picks TRBD1, but there is no DNA to check that call. This CDR3 spans 13 amino acids. Germline-derived CDR1 and CDR2 are LNHDA and SQIVND (reference sequence). This CDR3 is CASSGTGGQPQHF.